This T cell receptor beta chain was retrieved from a study of shared clonotypes between healthy human individuals. Clones were sequenced by immunoSEQ multiplex PCR, and TCRdb holds only the in-frame ones, with some missing. This sample has more than 1.2 million clones; 98% occur once, and the top ten carry 0.36%. This CDR3 has 17 amino acids. The junction had 11 bases not matched to a gene; V was cut back by 0 bases and J by 7 bases. CDR1 is SGHNT, CDR2 YYREEE, per germline (reference sequence). From CD4+ cells came CD45RA+ naive and CD45RA-negative memory subsets. The sequenced material came from naive CD4+ T cells sorted from blood. Subset reported: CD45RA+ positively selected. J is TRBJ2-1 and V is TRBV5-4; 9 bases are shared with TRBD2. This clonotype originated in a man under 40 in good health. The CDR3, as DNA: TGTGCCAGCAGCTTGGAGGGGCTTCGCGGGAGGGCTAATGAGCAGTTCTTC. Amino acid sequence: CASSLEGLRGRANEQFF.